The 2 T cell receptor beta chains listed next were all sequenced from one sample in a study of blood T cell repertoires in COVID-19. Measured with immunoSEQ multiplex PCR; TCRdb has only the in-frame clones, and not every one. In the table there are 150,000 to 200,000 clones, about 83% of which are singletons. Sequencing was performed on peripheral blood. The receptors derive from a human donor in a cohort sampled during active COVID-19.

The chain is built from TRBV7-2 and TRBJ2-7, with 13 bases matching TRBD2. This CDR3 region has 19 residues. With V trimmed by 1 base and J by 2 bases, 11 bases remained unmatched. Germline CDR1 SGHTA, CDR2 FQGNSA. CDR3 sequence: CASSLVALGLAGRAYEQYF. The CDR3 nucleotides read TGTGCCAGCAGCTTAGTAGCCCTGGGACTAGCGGGGAGAGCCTACGAGCAGTACTTC.

The chain carries TRBV30 and TRBJ2-7; 8 bases are shared with TRBD1. Germline assignment: CDR1 GTSNPN and CDR2 SVGIG (reference sequence). The J segment lost 2 bases and the V segment lost 1 base, leaving 1 base of the junction unmatched. This CDR3 is built from 13 residues. The CDR3 region is CAWSGTGPYEQYF. CDR3 bases: TGTGCCTGGAGTGGGACAGGGCCCTACGAGCAGTACTTC.